This T cell receptor beta chain was recovered during a study of blood T cell repertoires in COVID-19. About the study: The study drew acute and convalescent COVID-19 samples from the United States, Italy and Spain.

V was shortened by 5 bases and J by 0 bases, with 12 bases between the two germline ends. The CDR3 has 15 amino acids. Germline values: CDR1 SGDLS, CDR2 YYNGEE. Original analysis: Estimates of nucleated cell counts were drawn from the amplification of reference gene primers. Clones were read by immunoSEQ multiplex PCR, and TCRdb kept only the in-frame ones, dropping some. V, J and clone size derive from that table, while D and trimming were established from the DNA sequence. Of some 200,000 clones listed, 70% to 85% were seen once; the top ten hold 9.7%. The J gene is TRBJ2-1, the V gene TRBV9, with a weak D call TRBD2 (6 bases). This receptor was taken from a man over 45 with active or convalescent COVID-19. Sequences were obtained from peripheral blood. In DNA form, the CDR3 reads TGTGCCAGCAGTTCGGGACTCCCCTCCTACAATGAGCAGTTCTTC. This codes for CASSSGLPSYNEQFF.